This TCR beta chain emerged from a study of T cells in Graves' hyperthyroidism and ophthalmopathy. In the study overall: The authors collected peripheral blood at initial diagnosis, before any treatment. General study points: Within blood appeared most thyroid clonotypes that had expanded above 0.001. From stable hyperthyroidism, ophthalmopathy was set apart by a 13 V-J model.

Reasons for excluding patients were uncontrolled infection, other autoimmune disease, pregnancy or lactation. This clonotype was counted only a few times. Antigen unknown. Amplification yielded TCR beta CDR3 regions, with RNA transcripts as the source. Primed by the HTBI set, a first-round RT-PCR was run on the TCR CDR3. MiXCR was run by TCRdb on the multiplex PCR reads, yielding one entry per CDR3 protein. The sample has hundreds of thousands of distinct CDR3 sequences; roughly 15% are singletons. Trimming removed 3 bases from V and 5 bases from J, with 17 bases in between. The germline V gene encodes CDR1 MNHEY and CDR2 SMNVEV (reference sequence). The CDR3 length is 16 residues.

The V call is TRBV27, the J call TRBJ2-1, with D possibly matching TRBD2 (6 bases). Specimen: blood. This receptor was obtained from a woman aged 55-70 years with Graves' ophthalmopathy. The CDR3 spells CASSLIRGRRDNEQFF. DNA for the CDR3: TGTGCCAGCAGTTTGATCCGGGGGAGGAGGGACAATGAGCAGTTCTTC.